The clone carrying this T cell receptor (beta chain) was observed a few times. The use of a sample-barcoded 5' primer and a J-beta primer mix characterized a second PCR of roughly 7 to 11 cycles. TCRdb fed the 5' RACE reads into MiXCR, producing one record per CDR3 protein. The repertoire consists of some 1 million distinct CDR3 sequences, with more than 40% occurring once and the leading ten covering approximately 17%. This sample stems from a study of blood T cells in healthy people across ages. With 8 bases clipped from V and 4 bases from J, the junction kept 7 bases outside the gene matches. CDR3 size: 13 residues. Per germline, CDR1 MNHEY and CDR2 SVGEGT.

This TCR came from an older woman in good health. The chain is built from TRBV6-2 or TRBV6-3 and TRBJ1-2; 7 bases agree with TRBD1. The sample taken for sequencing was blood. CDR3 amino acids: CASARGQTYGYTF. CDR3 DNA: TGTGCCAGCGCAAGGGGGCAAACCTATGGCTACACCTTC.